These 9 T cell receptor beta chains were sequenced from one sample in a study of CD8+CD57+ T cells in acquired aplastic anemia. Both TCR beta VDJ combination and CDR3 sequence profiling were carried out. Genomic DNA was the template for this profiling. TCRdb called the reads again in MiXCR, with one record for every CDR3 protein. The sample yields some 170,000 distinct CDR3 sequences, about two thirds seen once. Sequenced patients had shown CD8+CD57+ cell expansion by flow cytometry. The specimen was sorted CD4+, CD8+, or CD8+CD57+ T cells (not recorded which) from PBMCs. The receptors come from a human donor with aplastic anemia.

The chain couples TRBV7-9 to TRBJ2-5, with no clear D. Germline loops: CDR1 SEHNR, CDR2 FQNEAQ (reference sequence). The germline V and J ends were trimmed by 3 bases and 0 bases, with 2 bases remaining between them. The CDR3 runs to 12 residues. This chain's CDR3 is CASSFDQETQYF. The CDR3 DNA reads TGTGCCAGCAGCTTCGACCAAGAGACCCAGTACTTC.

This clonotype showed up many times. This chain connects TRBV6-4 to TRBJ2-1, with D perhaps TRBD2 (5 bases). Germline V gives CDR1 MRHNA, CDR2 SNTAGT. Between the trimmed V and J ends, which lost 4 bases and 8 bases, there was a span of 12 bases. CDR3 length equals 13 residues. Written as DNA, the CDR3 is TGTGCCAGCAGTGGGGGAGAGGGTCATGAGCAGTTCTTC. Protein product: CASSGGEGHEQFF.

V usage is TRBV2 and J usage is TRBJ2-7; D is unclear. From germline, CDR1 is SNHLY and CDR2 FYNNEI. The CDR3 is 13 residues long. V lost 5 bases, J lost 0 bases, and 8 bases lay in between. The CDR3 region has the DNA TGTGCCAGCAGTCCTGGGCCCTCCTACGAGCAGTACTTC. This sequence encodes CASSPGPSYEQYF.

This chain uses TRBV6-4 with TRBJ1-5; 9 bases match TRBD1. CDR1 is MRHNA and CDR2 is SNTAGT in the germline V gene. The trim removed 4 bases at V and 6 bases at J, leaving 7 bases unmatched. This CDR3 is built from 15 residues. CDR3 coding DNA: TGTGCCAGCAGTGCCGGGACAGGGAGAAGTCAGCCCCAGCATTTT. Protein sequence: CASSAGTGRSQPQHF.

The genes are TRBV5-6 and TRBJ2-1; TRBD2 matches 9 bases. V shed 5 bases, J shed 4 bases, and the junction held 10 bases outside the gene matches. The CDR3 contains 16 residues. The germline V gene encodes CDR1 SGHDT and CDR2 YYEEEE. The CDR3 bases are TGTGCCAGCAGTTCGACCAGCGGGGGGTATTACAATGAGCAGTTCTTC. Residues: CASSSTSGGYYNEQFF. The whole variable domain, remainder taken from reference TRBV5-6 and TRBJ2-1, is DAGVTQSPTHLIKTRGQQVTLRCSPKSGHDTVSWYQQALGQGPQFIFQYYEEEERQRGNFPDRFSGHQFPNYSSELNVNALLLGDSALYLCASSSTSGGYYNEQFFGPGTRLTVL.

This clonotype was found a few times. V gene TRBV29-1 combines with J gene TRBJ1-1; a weak D match, TRBD1 (5 bases). The CDR3 consists of 13 residues. V lost 3 bases, J lost 5 bases, and 13 bases lay in between. CDR1 SQVTM and CDR2 ANQGSEA come from the germline V gene. CDR3 DNA sequence: TGCAGCGTTGATGGGGGAACGGTTACTGAAGCTTTCTTT. It codes for CSVDGGTVTEAFF.

This chain connects TRBV5-1 to TRBJ2-3, with 7 bases lining up with TRBD1. V trimming: 2 bases; J trimming: 6 bases; junction bases outside the gene matches: 9. Per germline, CDR1 SGHRS and CDR2 YFSETQ. This CDR3 spans 15 amino acids. The CDR3 loop reads CASSFDVGGADTQYF. Here the CDR3 DNA reads TGCGCCAGCAGCTTTGACGTAGGGGGCGCCGATACGCAGTATTTT.

With regard to this clonotype: The junction and the germline gene differ at one end; a read error may be behind it. The chain employs TRBV7-8 and TRBJ1-1; possibly TRBD1 for D (5 bases). This CDR3 comprises 14 residues. Looked up from germline, CDR1 is SGHVS and CDR2 is FQNEAQ. DNA of the CDR3: TGTGCCAGCAGCCCTGTCTATACTATGGGGTCTGGGACCTTT. Translating gives CASSPVYTMGSGTF.

Written as DNA, the CDR3 is TGTGCCAGTAGTATCTGGTCTGGTCCCCGGCGGACTGAAGCTTTCTTT. Translated: CASSIWSGPRRTEAFF. This chain links TRBV19 with TRBJ1-1; D is undetermined. The CDR3 has 16 residues. Per germline, CDR1 LNHDA and CDR2 SQIVND (reference sequence). Deletions cut 3 bases from V and 5 bases from J, with 19 bases between.